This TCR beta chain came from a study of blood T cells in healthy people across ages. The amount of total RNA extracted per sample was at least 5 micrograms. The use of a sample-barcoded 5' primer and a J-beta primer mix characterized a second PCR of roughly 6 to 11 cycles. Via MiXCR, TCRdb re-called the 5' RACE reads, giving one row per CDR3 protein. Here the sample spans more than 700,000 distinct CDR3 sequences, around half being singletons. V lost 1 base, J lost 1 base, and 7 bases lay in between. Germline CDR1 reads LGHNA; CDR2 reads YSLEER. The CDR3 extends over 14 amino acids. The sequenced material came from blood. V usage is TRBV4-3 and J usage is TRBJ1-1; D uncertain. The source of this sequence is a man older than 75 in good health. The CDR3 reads CASSQGVTNTEAFF. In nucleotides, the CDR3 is TGCGCCAGCAGCCAAGGGGTAACGAACACTGAAGCTTTCTTT.